This T cell receptor beta chain is from a study of CD8 T cells in cerebrospinal fluid in Alzheimer's disease. Using the 10x single-cell sequencing reads, TCRdb records one entry per CDR3 protein without DNA. Its clone listing holds 500 or so distinct CDR3 sequences. Germline values: CDR1 SGHAT, CDR2 FQNNGV. The CDR3 consists of 13 residues. Frequency places this clonotype as medium-sized. The gene calls are TRBV11-2 and TRBJ1-5. Specimen: cerebrospinal fluid. The clonotype comes from a human donor with Alzheimer's disease. This CDR3 reads CASSLEGHQPQHF.